The 4 T cell receptor beta chains below were found in one sample sequenced in a study of beta chain features in type 1 diabetes. The entirety of the isolated RNA underwent reverse transcription, so expressed TCRB transcripts were sequenced. TCRdb keeps only in-frame clones here, not all; method: immunoSEQ multiplex PCR. The sample lists about 320,000 clones, 14% occurring once. The sequenced material came from central memory CD4+ T cells from blood. The receptors come from a young man in good health.

This clone has a handful of counts. The CDR3 DNA reads TGCAGCGTTTTTTCTACACGGACAGGCGATTACGAGCAGTACTTC. The encoded protein is CSVFSTRTGDYEQYF. The chain couples TRBV29-1 to TRBJ2-7; 7 nucleotides align to TRBD1. The length of the CDR3 is 15 residues. Trimming at V came to 5 bases and at J to 4 bases, leaving 14 bases not matched to a gene. Germline V lookup: CDR1 SQVTM, CDR2 ANQGSEA.

The chain joins TRBV14 to TRBJ2-5; TRBD1 aligns across 9 bases. The ends lost 1 base at V and 3 bases at J; junction bases unmatched: 6. Germline CDR1 is SGHDN and CDR2 is FVKESK. This CDR3 is 16 amino acids long. The CDR3 reads CASSQGARTGEETQYF. CDR3 DNA: TGTGCCAGCAGCCAAGGGGCCCGGACAGGGGAAGAGACCCAGTACTTC.

The chain is built from TRBV18 and TRBJ2-5; D gene unclear. The length of the CDR3 is 12 residues. V was shortened by 6 bases and J by 2 bases, with 7 bases between the two germline ends. Per germline, CDR1 KGHSH and CDR2 LQKENI. The CDR3 here is CASSSAQETQYF. Here the CDR3 DNA reads TGTGCCAGCTCCTCGGCACAAGAGACCCAGTACTTC.

This clone has ten or more counts. The chain joins TRBV4-2 to TRBJ2-1, with a weak D call TRBD2 (5 bases). Per germline, CDR1 LGHNA and CDR2 YNFKEQ. CDR3 length: 17 amino acids. Trimming pared 0 bases from V and 0 bases from J, leaving 12 bases between. The CDR3 loop is CASSQERAWSSYNEQFF. The CDR3 DNA sequence: TGTGCCAGCAGCCAAGAGAGGGCATGGAGCTCCTACAATGAGCAGTTCTTC.